This is a list of T cell receptor beta chains from one sample in a study of technical replicates of blood from a few donors. The data were produced by immunoSEQ multiplex PCR, yet TCRdb's version contains in-frame clones alone and is incomplete. This sample carries about 72,000 clones, about 92% of them seen once, and the ten largest clones take about 0.4%. Specimen: T cells isolated from PBMCs. These receptors all come from a human donor in good health. Each CDR3 is given with its conserved first and last residue. Each record gives: D gene, J gene, V gene, clone size, CDR3 protein, CDR3 DNA. The D gene is left open where the match is weak. A clone size is listed for some rows: how often the clone was seen (once, few, many), or a class if it is expanded.

d_call: .
j_call: TRBJ2-7
v_call: TRBV30
clone_size: once
cdr3_aa: CAWRQDTFDEQYF
cdr3_nt: TGTGCCTGGAGACAAGACACGTTTGACGAGCAGTACTTC

d_call: .
j_call: TRBJ2-7
v_call: TRBV29-1
clone_size: .
cdr3_aa: CSAQTPNTYEQYF
cdr3_nt: TGCAGCGCCCAGACACCCAATACCTACGAGCAGTACTTC

d_call: .
j_call: TRBJ2-7
v_call: TRBV21-1
clone_size: .
cdr3_aa: CASSKAWGQGSVAYEQYF
cdr3_nt: .

d_call: .
j_call: TRBJ2-1
v_call: TRBV2
clone_size: .
cdr3_aa: CASSDRAGSYNEQFF
cdr3_nt: TGTGCCAGCAGTGACCGAGCGGGCTCCTACAATGAGCAGTTCTTC

d_call: .
j_call: TRBJ2-7
v_call: TRBV5-3
clone_size: .
cdr3_aa: CARGRPRENSYEQYF
cdr3_nt: TGTGCCAGAGGGAGGCCGCGGGAAAACTCCTACGAGCAGTACTTC

d_call: TRBD1
j_call: TRBJ2-7
v_call: TRBV5-5
clone_size: .
cdr3_aa: CASSLAYRGPNEQYF
cdr3_nt: TGTGCCAGCAGCTTGGCCTACAGGGGGCCCAACGAGCAGTACTTC

d_call: .
j_call: TRBJ2-5
v_call: TRBV5-7
clone_size: .
cdr3_aa: CASSPPNNGRQETQYF
cdr3_nt: TGTGCCAGCAGCCCGCCAAACAATGGCAGACAAGAGACCCAGTACTTC

d_call: .
j_call: TRBJ1-5
v_call: TRBV5-4
clone_size: .
cdr3_aa: CASSLAVYSNQPQHF
cdr3_nt: TGTGCCAGCAGCTTGGCAGTGTATAGCAATCAGCCCCAGCATTTT

d_call: .
j_call: TRBJ2-3
v_call: TRBV7-2
clone_size: many
cdr3_aa: CASSFSSASGQDTQYF
cdr3_nt: TGTGCCAGCAGCTTCAGTTCGGCGTCGGGACAAGATACGCAGTATTTT

d_call: TRBD1
j_call: TRBJ1-3
v_call: TRBV13
clone_size: .
cdr3_aa: CASSKQGLPDTIYF
cdr3_nt: TGTGCCAGCAGTAAACAGGGGCTCCCGGACACCATATATTTT

d_call: .
j_call: TRBJ2-7
v_call: TRBV7-9
clone_size: .
cdr3_aa: CASSSAGVNEQYF
cdr3_nt: TGTGCCAGCAGCTCCGCAGGGGTCAACGAGCAGTACTTC

d_call: .
j_call: TRBJ1-1
v_call: TRBV27
clone_size: .
cdr3_aa: CASSLSGGLGTEAFF
cdr3_nt: TGTGCCAGCAGTTTATCCGGGGGGTTAGGCACTGAAGCTTTCTTT

d_call: TRBD1
j_call: TRBJ1-4
v_call: TRBV28
clone_size: .
cdr3_aa: CASRVHRGRTNEKLFF
cdr3_nt: TGTGCCAGCAGAGTCCACAGGGGAAGAACTAATGAAAAACTGTTTTTT

d_call: .
j_call: TRBJ1-1
v_call: TRBV7-3
clone_size: .
cdr3_aa: CASSRRGNTEAFF
cdr3_nt: TGTGCCAGCAGCAGGAGGGGGAACACTGAAGCTTTCTTT

d_call: TRBD1
j_call: TRBJ1-1
v_call: TRBV2
clone_size: .
cdr3_aa: CASSGDREMNTEAFF
cdr3_nt: TGTGCCAGCAGTGGTGACAGGGAGATGAACACTGAAGCTTTCTTT

d_call: .
j_call: TRBJ1-5
v_call: TRBV7-3
clone_size: .
cdr3_aa: CASSLTPRADQPQHF
cdr3_nt: TGTGCCAGCAGCTTAACACCCAGGGCCGATCAGCCCCAGCATTTT

d_call: .
j_call: TRBJ1-1
v_call: TRBV2
clone_size: .
cdr3_aa: CASSALNTEAFF
cdr3_nt: TGTGCCAGCAGTGCCTTGAACACTGAAGCTTTCTTT

d_call: .
j_call: TRBJ2-2
v_call: TRBV29-1
clone_size: .
cdr3_aa: CSVYPGSIPGELFF
cdr3_nt: TGCAGCGTTTACCCGGGGTCGATCCCCGGGGAGCTGTTTTTT

d_call: .
j_call: TRBJ1-2
v_call: TRBV10-3
clone_size: .
cdr3_aa: CAISELSGIVNYGYTF
cdr3_nt: TGTGCCATCAGTGAGTTATCAGGAATCGTTAACTATGGCTACACCTTC

d_call: TRBD1
j_call: TRBJ2-3
v_call: TRBV7-3
clone_size: .
cdr3_aa: CASSSTQGAINTQYF
cdr3_nt: TGTGCCAGCAGCTCGACCCAGGGGGCGATAAATACGCAGTATTTT

d_call: .
j_call: TRBJ2-2
v_call: TRBV27
clone_size: .
cdr3_aa: CASSFAGTTGELFF
cdr3_nt: TGTGCCAGCAGTTTCGCAGGAACCACCGGGGAGCTGTTTTTT

d_call: TRBD2
j_call: TRBJ2-5
v_call: TRBV5-1
clone_size: .
cdr3_aa: CASSLGLAEWETQYF
cdr3_nt: TGCGCCAGCAGCTTAGGACTAGCGGAGTGGGAGACCCAGTACTTC

d_call: .
j_call: TRBJ1-1
v_call: TRBV2
clone_size: .
cdr3_aa: CASSENMNTEAFF
cdr3_nt: TGTGCCAGCAGTGAAAATATGAACACTGAAGCTTTCTTT

d_call: TRBD1
j_call: TRBJ1-3
v_call: TRBV27
clone_size: .
cdr3_aa: CASSLLGQSGNTIYF
cdr3_nt: TGTGCCAGCAGTTTATTGGGACAGTCTGGAAACACCATATATTTT

d_call: TRBD2
j_call: TRBJ2-1
v_call: TRBV6-5
clone_size: .
cdr3_aa: CASSYVAGAGNEQFF
cdr3_nt: TGTGCCAGCAGTTACGTAGCGGGAGCTGGGAATGAGCAGTTCTTC

d_call: .
j_call: TRBJ2-1
v_call: TRBV10-1
clone_size: .
cdr3_aa: CASSPIAGLFF
cdr3_nt: TGCGCCAGCAGTCCTATTGCGGGACTGTTCTTC